What follows describes a single T cell receptor beta chain. The data were taken from a study of blood T cell repertoires in COVID-19. Overall study context: The samples span acute and convalescent COVID-19 from the United States, Italy and Spain. Sample material is recorded as cDNA or gDNA derived from T cells, B-cell-depleted T cells, or PBMCs.

V lost 4 bases to trimming and J lost 2 bases, with 9 bases between them. Germline V gives CDR1 KGHDR, CDR2 SFDVKD. The CDR3 runs to 14 residues. Enrolled through a virtual design, the participants were between 18 and 89 years of age and came from about two dozen US areas. Assignment of participants to cohorts was predicated upon participant-reported clinical history. Produced via immunoSEQ multiplex PCR; TCRdb's table is partial and in-frame only. The data contain about 130,000 clones, about 88% of them seen just once; the ten biggest clones take up about 2.2%. The receptor comes from a man aged 40-50 years with acute COVID-19. The sequenced sample was PBMCs or T cells enriched from blood (not recorded which). V usage is TRBV24-1 and J usage is TRBJ2-3; D is uncertain. DNA of the CDR3: TGTGCCACCAGTGAGGCTGCGGCCACAGATACGCAGTATTTT. Its protein is CATSEAAATDTQYF.